One TCR beta chain is described in this entry. Its antigen remains unidentified. Ahead of sequencing, the ViraFEST assay grew antigen-specific CD4+ T cells using viral peptide pools. With more than 9 days of culture completed, CD4+ T cells were isolated. Prior SARS-CoV-2 infection was absent in the vaccine recipients, as shown by negative nucleocapsid antibodies. Fresh IL-2-containing medium replaced half the medium on days 3 and 7. This sample was included in a study of vaccination effects on CD4 cells after COVID-19. Study information: Each participant was administered two doses of either the BNT162b2 or the mRNA-1273 vaccine. Study conclusions and caveats: In healthy vaccinees, only 1 of 255 vaccine-induced clones cross-reacted with common cold coronaviruses. Marked contraction was observed in infection-induced and vaccine-induced clones late after vaccination.

This table comes from immunoSEQ multiplex PCR, and its TCRdb copy is limited to in-frame clones, with some not included. Of about 41,000 clones listed, around three quarters are singletons. The CDR3 is made up of 12 amino acids. Trimming removed 0 bases from V and 11 bases from J, with 8 bases in between. Germline V gives CDR1 KGHSH, CDR2 LQKENI. This material consisted of CD4+ T cells from PBMCs cultured with HCoV-NL63 spike peptides, taken before COVID-19 vaccination. The receptor's source is a human donor who received a COVID-19 vaccine. V is TRBV18 and J is TRBJ1-5; D possibly corresponds to TRBD1 (5 bases). Here the CDR3 DNA reads TGTGCCAGCTCACCACCAGTGGGGGCCCAGCATTTT. Translating it yields CASSPPVGAQHF.